This entry lists 26 T cell receptor beta chains sequenced from one sample in a study of T cell responses to AZD1222 COVID-19 vaccine. Using immunoSEQ multiplex PCR, the repertoire was profiled, and TCRdb retains in-frame clones only, with some absent. The sample gives 120,000 to 150,000 clones, about 90% of which show up once; 2.5% to 3% is in the top ten. Sequenced material: peripheral blood, taken on day 0 of AZD1222 vaccination. These receptors originate from an adult in good health.

The chain carries TRBV28 and TRBJ1-1, with TRBD1 matching 7 bases. Germline CDR1 MDHEN, CDR2 SYDVKM. Unmatched junction bases numbered 8, after V lost 4 bases and J lost 3 bases. This CDR3 comprises 15 residues. CDR3 sequence (DNA): TGTGCCAGCAGTTCTTTCGACAGGGCCTACACTGAAGCTTTCTTT. It codes for CASSSFDRAYTEAFF. The complete variable domain, with remaining parts taken from reference TRBV28 and TRBJ1-1, reads DVKVTQSSRYLVKRTGEKVFLECVQDMDHENMFWYRQDPGLGLRLIYFSYDVKMKEKGDIPEGYSVSREKKERFSLILESASTNQTSMYLCASSSFDRAYTEAFFGQGTRLTVV.

The sample holds many counts of this clone. The chain has TRBV2 and TRBJ2-3, with TRBD2 matching over 8 bases. Germline CDR1 is SNHLY and CDR2 is FYNNEI. Trimming took 5 bases from V and 6 from J; bases not matched to a gene: 7. The CDR3 covers 14 residues. This CDR3 reads CASSRRGEGDTQYF. Here the CDR3 DNA reads TGTGCCAGCAGTCGGCGGGGGGAAGGGGATACGCAGTATTTT.

Only a few counts were recorded for this clone. V gene TRBV5-6 combines with J gene TRBJ1-2; 9 nucleotides match TRBD1. This CDR3 has 16 amino acids. The V gene end was trimmed by 4 bases and the J gene end by 11 bases; junction bases not matched to a gene: 18. In germline, CDR1 is SGHDT, CDR2 YYEEEE. CDR3 DNA: TGTGCCAGCAGCCGGGACAGGGCAGGTATAAAGAACTGGTACACCTTC. It encodes CASSRDRAGIKNWYTF.

The CDR3: CASSQAFYAGTGGYEQYF. Here the CDR3 DNA reads TGCGCCAGCAGCCAAGCTTTCTACGCCGGGACAGGGGGATACGAGCAGTACTTC. The J gene is TRBJ2-7, the V gene TRBV4-3, with 11 bases aligning to TRBD1. In germline, CDR1 is LGHNA, CDR2 YSLEER. V lost 1 base to trimming and J lost 4 bases; unmatched junction nucleotides: 12. The CDR3 is 18 amino acids.

This clone was found a few times. The V and J genes are TRBV20-1 and TRBJ2-7; 8 bases agree with TRBD2. Trimming at V came to 3 bases and at J to 11 bases, leaving 9 bases not matched to a gene. Per germline, CDR1 DFQATT and CDR2 SNEGSKA (reference sequence). The CDR3 length is 12 residues. The CDR3 DNA reads TGCAGTGCTAGTCTATCGGAGCGGGAGAAGTACTTC. This codes for CSASLSEREKYF.

There are a few counts of this clone. V and J are TRBV11-3 and TRBJ2-1; D is tentatively TRBD1 or TRBD2 (6 bases each). Trimming took off 5 bases at V and 10 bases at J, with 18 bases between the two ends. The length of the CDR3 is 14 residues. The germline CDR1 and CDR2 sequences are SGHNT and YENEEA. CDR3 amino acids: CASSPRRGGGEQFF. The DNA of the CDR3 is TGTGCCAGCAGCCCCCGACGAGGGGGAGGCGAGCAGTTCTTC.

The gene calls are TRBV19 and TRBJ2-3, with TRBD1 matching over 8 bases. V was clipped by 3 bases and J by 2 bases; unmatched bases: 4. The CDR3 is 15 residues long. Looked up from germline, CDR1 is LNHDA and CDR2 is SQIVND (reference sequence). The CDR3 DNA follows: TGTGCCAGTAGTATTCGGGACAGGACCACAGATACGCAGTATTTT. Its translation: CASSIRDRTTDTQYF.

This chain uses TRBV28 with TRBJ2-2; D is ambiguous. Trimming shortened V by 3 bases and J by 7 bases, and 6 bases separated the two germline ends. Per germline, CDR1 MDHEN and CDR2 SYDVKM. CDR3 length: 12 amino acids. CDR3 protein: CASSFSGGELFF. The CDR3 bases are TGTGCCAGCAGTTTTTCCGGCGGGGAGCTGTTTTTT.

The V call is TRBV6-5, the J call TRBJ2-3, with D perhaps matching TRBD1 or TRBD2 (5 bases each). Germline CDR1 is MNHEY and CDR2 is SVGAGI. The CDR3 is made up of 12 amino acids. V was shortened by 10 bases and J by 6 bases, with 14 bases between the two germline ends. Written as DNA, the CDR3 is TGTGCCACAAGGGACGGGATGGATACGCAGTATTTT. Translated: CATRDGMDTQYF.

The rearrangement uses TRBV4-1 and TRBJ1-1, with D possibly being TRBD1 (6 bases). From germline, CDR1 is MGHRA and CDR2 YSYEKL. The CDR3 runs to 14 residues. V lost 3 bases, J lost 5 bases, and 13 bases lay in between. This CDR3 is CASSHPLGTTEAFF. CDR3 DNA: TGCGCCAGCAGCCACCCCTTAGGGACAACTGAAGCTTTCTTT.

The chain recombines TRBV4-3 with TRBJ1-4, with 7 nucleotides matching TRBD1. This CDR3 spans 21 amino acids. V was clipped by 7 bases and J by 7 bases; unmatched bases: 30. Germline loops: CDR1 LGHNA, CDR2 YSLEER. CDR3 region: CASKVGNQGRLRQGGGEKLFF. The CDR3 DNA follows: TGCGCCAGCAAGGTCGGGAACCAAGGGCGGTTAAGACAGGGAGGGGGTGAAAAACTGTTTTTT.

The rearrangement uses TRBV18 and TRBJ1-1; D possibly corresponds to TRBD1 (6 bases). Germline-derived CDR1 and CDR2 are KGHSH and LQKENI. CDR3 length: 15 amino acids. Deletions cut 8 bases from V and 6 bases from J, with 22 bases between. CDR3: CASNEQGGDGSEAFF. The CDR3 coding sequence is TGTGCCAGCAACGAACAGGGTGGAGATGGTTCTGAAGCTTTCTTT.

This sequence joins TRBV5-5 and TRBJ2-3, with 10 bases that match TRBD2. Germline loops: CDR1 SGHKS, CDR2 YYEKEE (reference sequence). This CDR3 comprises 17 residues. Losses at the gene ends were 2 bases for V and 0 bases for J; bases not matched to a gene: 6. The CDR3 sequence is CASSLLTLAGSTDTQYF. The CDR3 nucleotides are TGTGCCAGCAGCTTACTCACACTAGCGGGGAGCACAGATACGCAGTATTTT. The full variable domain, with the rest looked up from reference TRBV5-5 and TRBJ2-3, is DAGVTQSPTHLIKTRGQQVTLRCSPISGHKSVSWYQQVLGQGPQFIFQYYEKEERGRGNFPDRFSARQFPNYSSELNVNALLLGDSALYLCASSLLTLAGSTDTQYFGPGTRLTVL.

The rearrangement uses TRBV20-1 and TRBJ1-1; D remains unclear. V was trimmed by 6 bases and J by 4 bases, leaving 9 bases between them. The CDR3 runs to 11 residues. The germline V gene has CDR1 DFQATT and CDR2 SNEGSKA (reference sequence). The CDR3 spells CSAGLSTEAFF. The CDR3 nucleotides read TGCAGTGCCGGTCTTAGCACTGAAGCTTTCTTT.

The chain links TRBV30 to TRBJ1-1; D uncertain. Germline CDR1 is GTSNPN and CDR2 is SVGIG (reference sequence). V lost 3 bases, J lost 2 bases, and 10 bases lay in between. The CDR3 length is 13 residues. CDR3 in amino acids: CAWRRPVNTEAFF. The CDR3 coding sequence is TGTGCCTGGAGGAGACCCGTTAACACTGAAGCTTTCTTT.

This chain joins TRBV27 and TRBJ1-1; D unresolved. The CDR3 length is 15 residues. Germline CDR1 MNHEY, CDR2 SMNVEV (reference sequence). V was trimmed by 0 bases and J by 4 bases, leaving 12 bases between them. This chain's CDR3 is CASSLSYKGSTEAFF. The CDR3 nucleotides are TGTGCCAGCAGTTTATCGTACAAAGGTTCCACTGAAGCTTTCTTT.

The chain employs TRBV5-6 and TRBJ1-2; 9 nucleotides align to TRBD1. CDR3 size: 14 residues. Germline V CDR1 and CDR2: SGHDT, YYEEEE. With V trimmed by 4 bases and J by 4 bases, 5 bases remained unmatched. In DNA form, the CDR3 reads TGTGCCAGCAGCGGTGGACAGGGGATCTATGGCTACACCTTC. Translated: CASSGGQGIYGYTF.

The chain has TRBV18 and TRBJ1-3; D ambiguous. V was pared by 4 bases and J by 4 bases, with 17 bases between. Germline values: CDR1 KGHSH, CDR2 LQKENI. This CDR3 contains 16 residues. The CDR3 sequence: CASSQVESTQGNTIYF. CDR3 in DNA: TGTGCCAGCTCACAAGTCGAATCTACCCAGGGAAACACCATATATTTT. The whole variable domain, filled in from reference TRBV18 and TRBJ1-3, reads NAGVMQNPRHLVRRRGQEARLRCSPMKGHSHVYWYRQLPEEGLKFMVYLQKENIIDESGMPKERFSAEFPKEGPSILRIQQVVRGDSAAYFCASSQVESTQGNTIYFGEGSWLTVV.

The genes are TRBV28 and TRBJ1-4; D not resolved. V lost 7 bases and J 3 bases, leaving 9 bases between the germline ends. Germline V gene lookup returns CDR1 MDHEN and CDR2 SYDVKM. The CDR3 loop spans 13 amino acids. The CDR3 DNA sequence: TGTGCCAGCACCTCAACACCTAATGAAAAACTGTTTTTT. It translates to CASTSTPNEKLFF.

The V and J genes are TRBV6-2 or TRBV6-3 and TRBJ2-2; the D gene is possibly TRBD2 (6 bases). This CDR3 comprises 15 residues. With 2 bases removed from V and 2 bases from J, the gap between germline ends came to 9 bases. Germline CDR1 MNHEY, CDR2 SVGEGT. The CDR3 is CASSYGRRNTGELFF. The CDR3 DNA is TGTGCCAGCAGTTACGGGAGGCGAAACACCGGGGAGCTGTTTTTT.

The chain is built from TRBV18 and TRBJ1-2; a weak D match, TRBD1 (5 bases). The V end lost 1 base, the J end lost 4 bases, and 7 bases lay between the germline ends. Germline CDR1 and CDR2: KGHSH and LQKENI. The CDR3 has 13 residues. The CDR3, as DNA: TGTGCCAGCTCACCACTCGACAGCTATGGCTACACCTTC. It encodes CASSPLDSYGYTF.

Details on this clone: The junction differs from germline at one of its ends, possibly a read error. V and J are TRBV7-7 and TRBJ2-7; D remains ambiguous. CDR1 is SSHAT, CDR2 FNYEAQ, per germline (reference sequence). This CDR3 has 14 amino acids. The CDR3 sequence: CASSLGPASDEQYF. The CDR3 nucleotides are TGTGCTAGCAGCTTAGGTCCGGCAAGTGACGAGCAGTACTTC.

The chain uses TRBV28 and TRBJ1-1, with 8 bases identical to TRBD1. Germline-derived CDR1 and CDR2 are MDHEN and SYDVKM. With V trimmed by 4 bases and J by 7 bases, 8 bases remained unmatched. This CDR3 contains 14 residues. CDR3 in DNA: TGTGCCAGCAGTTCCCCGGACAGGGCCTTTGAAGCTTTCTTT. Residues: CASSSPDRAFEAFF.

The rearrangement links TRBV4-1 to TRBJ1-2, with D hard to call. This CDR3 spans 17 amino acids. V was pared by 1 base and J by 7 bases, with 22 bases between. The germline CDR1 and CDR2 sequences are MGHRA and YSYEKL. This CDR3 is CASSQVFTSRDPGGYTF. CDR3 nucleotides: TGCGCCAGCAGCCAAGTCTTTACTTCCCGGGATCCTGGTGGCTACACCTTC.

The chain carries TRBV7-2 and TRBJ2-5; TRBD2 aligns across 9 bases. Trimming took 7 bases from V and 7 from J; bases not matched to a gene: 7. The length of the CDR3 is 13 residues. Looked up from germline, CDR1 is SGHTA and CDR2 is FQGNSA. Here the CDR3 DNA reads TGTGCCAGCACTCGGCGGGAGGGTGGGACCCAGTACTTC. It codes for CASTRREGGTQYF.

The V and J genes are TRBV5-4 and TRBJ2-7; D unclear. The CDR3 length is 15 residues. Trimming took off 4 bases at V and 0 bases at J, with 14 bases between the two ends. Germline loops: CDR1 SGHNT, CDR2 YYREEE (reference sequence). This chain's CDR3 is CASSPNAATSYEQYF. Written as DNA, the CDR3 is TGTGCCAGCAGCCCGAACGCCGCGACCTCCTACGAGCAGTACTTC.